One sample yielded the 14 T cell receptor beta chains listed below, sequenced in a study of blood T cell repertoires in COVID-19. Data came from immunoSEQ multiplex PCR; TCRdb stores just in-frame clones and leaves some out. The sample lists tens of thousands of clones; approximately 83% were seen once. Sequenced material: peripheral blood. These receptors were obtained from a man older than 75 with acute or convalescent COVID-19.

The V gene is TRBV27, the J gene TRBJ2-6, with 7 nucleotides matching TRBD1. The CDR3 extends over 17 amino acids. The V and J ends lost 4 bases and 4 bases, in that order; junction bases with no gene match: 10. Germline V gives CDR1 MNHEY, CDR2 SMNVEV (reference sequence). The DNA of the CDR3 is TGTGCCAGCAGTTCCGCGACAGGGACGAGGGGGGCCAACGTCCTGACTTTC. This gives the protein CASSSATGTRGANVLTF.

The chain carries TRBV19 and TRBJ1-4, with TRBD1 as a possible D gene (6 bases). Trimming pared 7 bases from V and 3 bases from J, leaving 12 bases between. The CDR3 spans 14 residues. The germline CDR1 and CDR2 sequences are LNHDA and SQIVND (reference sequence). In nucleotides, the CDR3 is TGTGCCAGTACACAGGGACAAGCTAATGAAAAACTGTTTTTT. Residues: CASTQGQANEKLFF.

This clone was seen only a few times. The chain joins TRBV5-5 to TRBJ1-5; 7 nucleotides agree with TRBD1. Trimming removed 2 bases from V and 0 bases from J; junction bases left unmatched: 2. Per germline, CDR1 SGHKS and CDR2 YYEKEE (reference sequence). This CDR3 is built from 15 residues. The CDR3 nucleotides read TGTGCCAGCAGCTTTACAGGGGATAGCAATCAGCCCCAGCATTTT. It specifies CASSFTGDSNQPQHF.

In its sample, this clone was seen once. V is TRBV2 and J is TRBJ2-1; perhaps TRBD2 as D (5 bases). This CDR3 is built from 14 residues. With 6 bases removed from V and 3 bases from J, the gap between germline ends came to 12 bases. Germline CDR1 reads SNHLY; CDR2 reads FYNNEI. CDR3 protein: CASRPGLNYNEQFF. For the CDR3, the DNA is TGTGCCAGCAGGCCTGGACTGAACTACAATGAGCAGTTCTTC.

The V gene is TRBV6-2 or TRBV6-3, the J gene TRBJ2-1; TRBD1 agrees at 8 bases. The V gene end was trimmed by 7 bases and the J gene end by 5 bases; junction bases not matched to a gene: 10. This CDR3 is built from 15 residues. Looked up from germline, CDR1 is MNHEY and CDR2 is SVGEGT. The CDR3 region is CASTPRTGLDNEQFF. CDR3 coding DNA: TGTGCCAGCACCCCCAGGACAGGGCTGGACAATGAGCAGTTCTTC.

V and J are TRBV6-4 and TRBJ1-5; a weak D match, TRBD1 (5 bases). V lost 5 bases, J lost 3 bases, and 8 bases lay in between. Germline V gene sequence: CDR1 MRHNA, CDR2 SNTAGT. This CDR3 spans 13 amino acids. Here the CDR3 DNA reads TGTGCCAGCAGTATGACAGTCAATCAGCCCCAGCATTTT. Residues: CASSMTVNQPQHF.

This rearrangement joins TRBV10-3 to TRBJ2-1; tentatively, D is TRBD2 (7 bases). Germline values: CDR1 ENHRY, CDR2 SYGVKD. The CDR3 has 17 residues. Trimming removed 3 bases from V and 4 bases from J, with 19 bases in between. CDR3 protein: CAISDLGAGADYNEQFF. In nucleotides, the CDR3 is TGTGCCATCAGTGACCTGGGGGCGGGAGCGGATTACAATGAGCAGTTCTTC.

This chain uses TRBV19 with TRBJ1-1; TRBD1 might be the D (5 bases). Germline values: CDR1 LNHDA, CDR2 SQIVND (reference sequence). V was trimmed by 6 bases and J by 3 bases, leaving 14 bases between them. The CDR3 runs to 14 residues. Here the CDR3 DNA reads TGTGCCAGTAGCCCCGGAGGGGAGGACACTGAAGCTTTCTTT. Its translation is CASSPGGEDTEAFF.

The chain is built from TRBV7-9 and TRBJ2-1, with D perhaps matching TRBD1 (5 bases). Trimming left V 6 bases short and J 3 bases short, with 15 bases between. CDR1 and CDR2 from the germline V gene are SEHNR and FQNEAQ (reference sequence). The CDR3 has 15 amino acids. CDR3 sequence: CASSSILGRYNEQFF. The CDR3 nucleotides are TGTGCCAGCAGTTCAATATTGGGGCGCTACAATGAGCAGTTCTTC. The full variable domain, completed using reference TRBV7-9 and TRBJ2-1, is DTGVSQNPRHKITKRGQNVTFRCDPISEHNRLYWYRQTLGQGPEFLTYFQNEAQLEKSRLLSDRFSAERPKGSFSTLEIQRTEQGDSAMYLCASSSILGRYNEQFFGPGTRLTVL.

This clone was detected only once. The J gene is TRBJ2-1, the V gene TRBV19; 7 bases map to TRBD1. Germline assignment: CDR1 LNHDA and CDR2 SQIVND (reference sequence). J gave up 0 bases and V 1 base, and 9 bases lay outside the gene matches. This CDR3 contains 18 residues. The CDR3 nucleotides are TGTGCCAGTAGTATAGTCCCGGGACAGCCCCGCTCCTACAATGAGCAGTTCTTC. Amino acid sequence: CASSIVPGQPRSYNEQFF.

The chain links TRBV5-1 to TRBJ2-7, with a weak D call TRBD2 (6 bases). The V gene lost 4 bases and the J gene lost 5 bases, with 16 bases spanning the gap. Looked up from germline, CDR1 is SGHRS and CDR2 is YFSETQ. This CDR3 has 14 amino acids. This chain's CDR3 is CASSLRTGLDEQYF. DNA of the CDR3: TGCGCCAGCAGCCTCCGAACGGGACTCGACGAGCAGTACTTC.

This clone has more than one count but fewer than ten. The chain uses TRBV7-2 and TRBJ2-7, with D perhaps TRBD1 (6 bases). The CDR3 is made up of 15 amino acids. Germline loops: CDR1 SGHTA, CDR2 FQGNSA. Deletions cut 1 base from V and 3 bases from J, with 13 bases between. CDR3 region: CASSLVDSQFYEQYF. The DNA of the CDR3 is TGTGCCAGCAGCTTAGTGGACAGCCAGTTCTACGAGCAGTACTTC.

The chain carries TRBV10-3 and TRBJ2-7, with a weak D call TRBD1 (6 bases). The germline V and J ends were trimmed by 4 bases and 0 bases, with 10 bases remaining between them. The CDR3 runs 14 residues. CDR1 is ENHRY, CDR2 SYGVKD, per germline. This CDR3 is CAISGRTDSYEQYF. DNA for the CDR3: TGTGCCATCAGTGGGAGGACAGACTCCTACGAGCAGTACTTC.

The chain uses TRBV6-1 and TRBJ1-6, with D possibly being TRBD1 (5 bases). The CDR3 is 17 amino acids. Germline CDR1 reads MNHNS; CDR2 reads SASEGT. Trimming pared 0 bases from V and 2 bases from J, leaving 11 bases between. The DNA of the CDR3 is TGTGCCAGCAGTGAAGCGGGAAGGGGAACCTATAATTCACCCCTCCACTTT. Translated, it gives CASSEAGRGTYNSPLHF.